This T cell receptor beta chain stems from a study of Graves' ophthalmopathy and Graves' hyperthyroidism. RNA transcripts were the template, and TCR beta CDR3 regions were amplified from them. HTBI primers were used in a first-round RT-PCR, which preceded a second-round multiplex PCR. TCRdb passed the multiplex PCR reads through MiXCR, listing each CDR3 protein once. The sample records some 400,000 distinct CDR3 sequences, about a sixth being singletons. The table lists this clonotype with many counts. The antigen is undetermined. Relative to the germline gene, one junction end is altered; a read error may explain this. Study findings and constraints: Ophthalmopathy versus stable hyperthyroidism: 13-signature model gave under 90% sensitivity, 75% to 83% specificity.

A duration under 3 months, NOSPECS ≥4, CAS ≥3 and moderate-to-severe activity characterized the donors with ophthalmopathy. Clinical symptoms, serum thyroxine, TRAb, thyroid ultrasound and orbital computed tomography determined diagnosis. It was from roughly 9.3 ml of fresh peripheral blood that the PBMCs came. The germline V gene has CDR1 SSHAT and CDR2 FNYEAQ (reference sequence). This CDR3 contains 14 residues. The rearrangement joins TRBV7-7 to TRBJ2-7; the match to TRBD1 covers 9 bases. Sequenced input: peripheral blood. The clonotype originates from a woman between 18 and 29 years old with Graves' ophthalmopathy. The CDR3, as DNA: TGTGCTAGCAGCGCGAGGACAGGGGAATACGAGCAGTACTTC. This encodes CASSARTGEYEQYF.